The 18 T cell receptor beta chains listed next were all sequenced from one sample in a study of immune evolution from preneoplasia to lung adenocarcinoma. The assay was immunoSEQ multiplex PCR, and TCRdb's table has in-frame clones only and misses some. There are 5,000 to 5,500 clones in the sample; roughly 83% occur only once, and 4% lies in the top ten. Sequenced: FFPE adjacent normal lung tissue. The source of these receptors is a person aged 65 to 85 with lung adenocarcinoma.

V gene TRBV9 combines with J gene TRBJ2-1; TRBD2 agrees at 8 bases. The CDR3 has 15 residues. In germline, CDR1 is SGDLS, CDR2 YYNGEE. With 4 bases clipped from V and 0 bases from J, the junction kept 3 bases outside the gene matches. This CDR3 is CASSLSGNSYNEQFF. The CDR3 coding sequence is TGTGCCAGCAGCCTTAGCGGGAACTCCTACAATGAGCAGTTCTTC.

The CDR3 here is CASSLIDSVYEQYF. In DNA form, the CDR3 reads TGTGCCAGCAGCTTAATTGACAGCGTCTACGAGCAGTACTTC. The chain links TRBV11-2 to TRBJ2-7, with a possible D match to TRBD1 (5 bases). V was shortened by 2 bases and J by 3 bases, with 11 bases between the two germline ends. CDR3 size: 14 residues. CDR1 is SGHAT and CDR2 is FQNNGV in the germline V gene.

The J gene is TRBJ2-1, the V gene TRBV4-1, with 8 bases that match TRBD2. V lost 1 base and J lost 0; bases outside the gene matches: 5. The CDR3 covers 17 residues. Germline lookup yields CDR1 MGHRA and CDR2 YSYEKL. This CDR3 is CASSQGGGRSSYNEQFF. Here the CDR3 DNA reads TGCGCCAGCAGCCAAGGAGGCGGGAGGAGCTCCTACAATGAGCAGTTCTTC.

The chain employs TRBV2 and TRBJ2-7; D perhaps matches TRBD2 (6 bases). The CDR3 is made up of 12 amino acids. V shed 6 bases and J shed 8 bases, with 14 bases lying between them. Germline V gene data show CDR1 as SNHLY and CDR2 as FYNNEI. The CDR3 DNA reads TGTGCCAGCAGAGGGGCCACTAGCCAGCAGTACTTC. Encoded protein: CASRGATSQQYF. The variable domain in full, with the rest retrieved from reference TRBV2 and TRBJ2-7, is EPEVTQTPSHQVTQMGQEVILRCVPISNHLYFYWYRQILGQKVEFLVSFYNNEISEKSEIFDDQFSVERPDGSNFTLKIRSTKLEDSAMYFCASRGATSQQYFGPGTRLTVT.

The chain uses TRBV5-1 and TRBJ2-5; D perhaps matches TRBD2 (6 bases). The germline V gene encodes CDR1 SGHRS and CDR2 YFSETQ. The V end was cut by 7 bases, the J end by 1 base, with 14 bases between. The CDR3 runs to 14 residues. The CDR3 sequence is CASFVGGTQETQYF. The CDR3, as DNA: TGCGCCAGCTTCGTCGGAGGGACCCAAGAGACCCAGTACTTC. Using reference TRBV5-1 and TRBJ2-5 for the parts outside the CDR3, the full variable domain is KAGVTQTPRYLIKTRGQQVTLSCSPISGHRSVSWYQQTPGQGLQFLFEYFSETQRNKGNFPGRFSGRQFSNSRSEMNVSTLELGDSALYLCASFVGGTQETQYFGPGTRLLVL.

The rearrangement uses TRBV27 and TRBJ1-2; a weak D match, TRBD1 (5 bases). CDR1 is MNHEY and CDR2 is SMNVEV in the germline V gene (reference sequence). The CDR3 covers 14 residues. V dropped 6 bases and J dropped 3 bases, with 14 bases sitting between them. For the CDR3, the DNA is TGTGCCAGCAGATCTTTGGGGGAGGACTATGGCTACACCTTC. Its translation is CASRSLGEDYGYTF.

This clone was seen more than once but under ten times. The chain combines TRBV7-9 with TRBJ2-1; no reliable D call. Trimming removed 1 base at V and 4 bases at J, with 8 bases between. The CDR3 covers 14 residues. Per the germline V gene, CDR1 is SEHNR and CDR2 is FQNEAQ (reference sequence). The CDR3 DNA reads as TGTGCCAGCAGCTTAGGTGCAGGTTACAATGAGCAGTTCTTC. Translation gives CASSLGAGYNEQFF.

The chain combines TRBV30 with TRBJ1-5; TRBD1 might be the D (5 bases). This CDR3 contains 15 residues. Trimming removed 0 bases at V and 1 base at J, with 10 bases between. Germline V lookup: CDR1 GTSNPN, CDR2 SVGIG (reference sequence). CDR3 sequence: CAWSVSWGSNQPQHF. DNA for the CDR3: TGTGCCTGGAGTGTATCTTGGGGGAGCAATCAGCCCCAGCATTTT.

The chain is built from TRBV30 and TRBJ2-3; tentatively, D is TRBD1 or TRBD2 (6 bases each). Trimming cost V 1 base and J 0 bases, with 14 bases left between them. Germline values: CDR1 GTSNPN, CDR2 SVGIG (reference sequence). This CDR3 has 16 residues. The CDR3 sequence: CAWSAGVRGSTDTQYF. CDR3 sequence (DNA): TGTGCCTGGAGTGCAGGGGTGCGGGGTAGCACAGATACGCAGTATTTT.

This chain joins TRBV19 and TRBJ2-7, with TRBD2 identical over 9 bases. The V gene's germline CDR1 is LNHDA and CDR2 SQIVND (reference sequence). The CDR3 sequence is 19 residues long. V lost 3 bases, J lost 3 bases, and 18 bases stayed unmatched. CDR3 region: CASSIGPAGGGRRGYEQYF. The CDR3 bases are TGTGCCAGTAGTATTGGCCCCGCGGGAGGGGGCAGGCGAGGCTACGAGCAGTACTTC. Drawing the rest from reference TRBV19 and TRBJ2-7, the complete variable domain is DGGITQSPKYLFRKEGQNVTLSCEQNLNHDAMYWYRQDPGQGLRLIYYSQIVNDFQKGDIAEGYSVSREKKESFPLTVTSAQKNPTAFYLCASSIGPAGGGRRGYEQYFGPGTRLTVT.

V gene TRBV28 combines with J gene TRBJ2-5; 8 bases agree with TRBD1. Germline lookup yields CDR1 MDHEN and CDR2 SYDVKM. The CDR3 has 15 amino acids. The ends lost 4 bases at V and 1 base at J; junction bases unmatched: 5. In DNA, the CDR3 is TGTGCCAGCAGTTCGCCAGGGGGCGGCCAAGAGACCCAGTACTTC. This sequence encodes CASSSPGGGQETQYF.

The chain carries TRBV28 and TRBJ1-5; D unclear. V was shortened by 8 bases and J by 1 base, with 15 bases between the two germline ends. The CDR3 consists of 15 residues. Germline V CDR1 and CDR2: MDHEN, SYDVKM. The CDR3 loop reads CASGSTDGSNQPQHF. The DNA of the CDR3 is TGTGCCAGCGGGTCGACCGACGGCAGCAATCAGCCCCAGCATTTT.

The chain is built from TRBV2 and TRBJ2-3; D call uncertain. Trimming took off 7 bases at V and 1 base at J, with 9 bases between the two ends. Germline V gene lookup returns CDR1 SNHLY and CDR2 FYNNEI. The CDR3 runs to 13 residues. CDR3 nucleotides: TGTGCCAGCAAAGGCGGACGCACAGATACGCAGTATTTT. Protein product: CASKGGRTDTQYF.

There are a few counts of this clone. This chain connects TRBV7-8 to TRBJ2-1, with 8 bases that match TRBD2. V was clipped by 4 bases and J by 9 bases; unmatched bases: 11. Per germline, CDR1 SGHVS and CDR2 FQNEAQ. The CDR3 covers 15 residues. CDR3: CASSSLTGGIGEQFF. The CDR3 DNA reads TGTGCCAGCAGCTCCTTGACGGGGGGGATAGGTGAGCAGTTCTTC. The whole variable domain, filled in from reference TRBV7-8 and TRBJ2-1, reads GAGVSQSPRYKVAKRGQDVALRCDPISGHVSLFWYQQALGQGPEFLTYFQNEAQLDKSGLPSDRFFAERPEGSVSTLKIQRTQQEDSAVYLCASSSLTGGIGEQFFGPGTRLTVL.

V and J are TRBV11-2 and TRBJ1-1; no definite D call. The CDR3 consists of 13 residues. Germline V gene data show CDR1 as SGHAT and CDR2 as FQNNGV. V was trimmed by 5 bases and J by 1 base, leaving 8 bases between them. CDR3 protein: CASSLTQNTEAFF. CDR3 DNA: TGTGCCAGCAGCCTGACCCAGAACACTGAAGCTTTCTTT.

The chain couples TRBV11-2 to TRBJ1-2, with unresolved D. This CDR3 is built from 14 residues. With 3 bases removed from V and 7 bases from J, the gap between germline ends came to 15 bases. Germline V CDR1 and CDR2: SGHAT, FQNNGV. In DNA form, the CDR3 reads TGTGCCAGCAGCTTGGACCCTCAGCCTGCTGGCTACACCTTC. This codes for CASSLDPQPAGYTF.

This clone was found once. The J gene is TRBJ1-5, the V gene TRBV5-1; the D is unclear. CDR1 and CDR2 from the germline V gene are SGHRS and YFSETQ. Deletions cut 1 base from V and 5 bases from J, with 10 bases between. The CDR3 is 14 amino acids. This CDR3 reads CASSLLSPDQPQHF. For the CDR3, the DNA is TGCGCCAGCAGCTTGCTTAGCCCGGATCAGCCCCAGCATTTT.

V usage is TRBV28 and J usage is TRBJ2-1, with 10 bases matching TRBD2. Germline CDR1 MDHEN, CDR2 SYDVKM. With V trimmed by 5 bases and J by 3 bases, 7 bases remained unmatched. This CDR3 contains 16 residues. The CDR3 loop is CASSTTGTSVYNEQFF. CDR3 coding DNA: TGTGCCAGCAGTACAACCGGGACTAGCGTCTACAATGAGCAGTTCTTC.